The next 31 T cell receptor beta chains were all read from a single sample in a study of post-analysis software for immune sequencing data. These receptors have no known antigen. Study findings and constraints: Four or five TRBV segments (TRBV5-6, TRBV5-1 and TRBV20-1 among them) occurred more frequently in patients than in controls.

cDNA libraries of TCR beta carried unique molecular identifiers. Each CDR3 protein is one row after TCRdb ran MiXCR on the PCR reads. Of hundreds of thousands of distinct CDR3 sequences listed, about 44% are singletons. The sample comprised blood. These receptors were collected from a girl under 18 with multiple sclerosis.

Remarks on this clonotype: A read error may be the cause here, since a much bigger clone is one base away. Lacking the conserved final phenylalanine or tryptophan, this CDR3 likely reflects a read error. CDR3 DNA: TGCAGTGCTAGAGATGGGGGGGACACTGAAGCTTTCTGT. It yields the protein CSARDGGDTEAFC. The V call is TRBV20-1, the J call TRBJ1-1; tentative D call: TRBD1 (5 bases). Germline CDR1 is DFQATT and CDR2 is SNEGSKA (reference sequence). This CDR3 region has 13 residues. The V end was cut by 0 bases, the J end by 3 bases, with 8 bases between.

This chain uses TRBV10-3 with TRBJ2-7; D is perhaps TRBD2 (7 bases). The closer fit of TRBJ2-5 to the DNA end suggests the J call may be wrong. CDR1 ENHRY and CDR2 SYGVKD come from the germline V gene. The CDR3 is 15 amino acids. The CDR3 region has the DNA TGTGCCATCAGCGGGGGCGGGGGAAGAGGAGAGACCCAGTACTTC. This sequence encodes CAISGGGGRGETQYF.

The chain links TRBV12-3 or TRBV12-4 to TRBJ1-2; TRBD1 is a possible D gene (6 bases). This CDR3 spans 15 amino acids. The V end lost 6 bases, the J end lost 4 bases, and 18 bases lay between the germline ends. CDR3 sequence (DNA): TGTGCCAGCAGCTCAGGCACACAGGGCTTCTATGGCTACACCTTC. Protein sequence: CASSSGTQGFYGYTF.

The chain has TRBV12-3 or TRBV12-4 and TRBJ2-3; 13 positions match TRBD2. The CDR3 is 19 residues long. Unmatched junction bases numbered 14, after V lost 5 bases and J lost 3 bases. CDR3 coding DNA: TGTGCCAGCAGTACCGGGACTAGCGGGAAAGGACTAATTACAGATACGCAGTATTTT. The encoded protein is CASSTGTSGKGLITDTQYF.

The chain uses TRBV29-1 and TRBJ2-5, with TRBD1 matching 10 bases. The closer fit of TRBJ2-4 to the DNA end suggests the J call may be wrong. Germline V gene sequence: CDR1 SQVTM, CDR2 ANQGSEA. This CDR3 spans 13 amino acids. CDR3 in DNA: TGCAGCGTTGAGGGACAGGGGCGAAACATTCAGTACTTC. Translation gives CSVEGQGRNIQYF.

The CDR3 loop is CATGGDSELHQHF. The CDR3 nucleotides read TGTGCCACCGGGGGGGACAGCGAGTTGCACCAGCATTTT. This chain connects TRBV15 to TRBJ1-5, with 7 bases lining up with TRBD1. Germline V gene lookup returns CDR1 LNHNV and CDR2 YYDKDF (reference sequence). The J segment lost 12 bases and the V segment lost 8 bases, leaving 13 bases of the junction unmatched. The CDR3 runs 13 residues.

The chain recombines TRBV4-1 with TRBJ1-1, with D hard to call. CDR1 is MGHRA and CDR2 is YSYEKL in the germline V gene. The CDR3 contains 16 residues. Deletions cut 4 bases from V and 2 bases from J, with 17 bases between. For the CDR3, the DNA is TGCGCCAGCAGCCTCTACTCCACGACGGCTAACACTGAAGCTTTCTTT. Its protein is CASSLYSTTANTEAFF.

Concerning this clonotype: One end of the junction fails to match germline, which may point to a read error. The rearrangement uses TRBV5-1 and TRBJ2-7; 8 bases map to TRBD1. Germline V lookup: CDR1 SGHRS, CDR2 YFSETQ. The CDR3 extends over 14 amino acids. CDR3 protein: CASSVGTGTYEQYF. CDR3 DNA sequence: TGTGCCAGCAGTGTTGGGACAGGAACCTACGAGCAGTACTTC.

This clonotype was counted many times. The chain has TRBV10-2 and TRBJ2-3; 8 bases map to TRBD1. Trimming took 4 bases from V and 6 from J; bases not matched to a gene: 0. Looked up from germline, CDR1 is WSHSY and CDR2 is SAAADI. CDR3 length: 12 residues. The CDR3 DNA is TGCGCCAGCAGTGGGACAGGGGATACGCAGTATTTT. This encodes CASSGTGDTQYF.

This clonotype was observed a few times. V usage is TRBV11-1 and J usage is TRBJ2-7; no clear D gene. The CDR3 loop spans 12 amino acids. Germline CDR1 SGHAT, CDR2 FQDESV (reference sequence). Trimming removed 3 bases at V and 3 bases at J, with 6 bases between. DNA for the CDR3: TGTGCCAGCAGCTTTGCCGTCTACGAGCAGTACTTC. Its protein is CASSFAVYEQYF.

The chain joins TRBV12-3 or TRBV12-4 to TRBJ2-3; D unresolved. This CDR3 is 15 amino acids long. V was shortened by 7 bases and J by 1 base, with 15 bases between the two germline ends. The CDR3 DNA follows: TGTGCCAGCACCAACGGACCCTTGGGCACAGATACGCAGTATTTT. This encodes CASTNGPLGTDTQYF.

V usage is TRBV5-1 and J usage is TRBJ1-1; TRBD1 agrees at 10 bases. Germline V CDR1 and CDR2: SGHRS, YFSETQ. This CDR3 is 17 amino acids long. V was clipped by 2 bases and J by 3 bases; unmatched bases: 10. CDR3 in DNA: TGCGCCAGCAGCTTCGACAGGGGGCGTGTTCCGGACACTGAAGCTTTCTTT. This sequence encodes CASSFDRGRVPDTEAFF.

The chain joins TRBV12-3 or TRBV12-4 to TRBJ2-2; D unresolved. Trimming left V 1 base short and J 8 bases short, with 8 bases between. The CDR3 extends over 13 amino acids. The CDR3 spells CASSLDIQGELFF. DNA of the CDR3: TGTGCCAGCAGTTTAGATATTCAAGGGGAGCTGTTTTTT.

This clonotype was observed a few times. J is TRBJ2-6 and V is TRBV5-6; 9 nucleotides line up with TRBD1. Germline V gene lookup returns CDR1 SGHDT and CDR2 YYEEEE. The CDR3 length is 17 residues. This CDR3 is CANLPGQGGSGANVLTF. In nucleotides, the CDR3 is TGTGCAAATCTCCCGGGACAGGGTGGATCTGGGGCCAACGTCCTGACTTTC. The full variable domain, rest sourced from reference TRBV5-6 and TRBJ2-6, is DAGVTQSPTHLIKTRGQQVTLRCSPKSGHDTVSWYQQALGQGPQFIFQYYEEEERQRGNFPDRFSGHQFPNYSSELNVNALLLGDSALYLCANLPGQGGSGANVLTFGAGSRLTVL.

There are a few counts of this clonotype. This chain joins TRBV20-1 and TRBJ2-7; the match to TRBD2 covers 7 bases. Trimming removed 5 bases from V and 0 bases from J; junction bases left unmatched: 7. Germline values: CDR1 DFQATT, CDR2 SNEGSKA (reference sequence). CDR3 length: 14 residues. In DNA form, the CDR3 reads TGCAGTGCTCGGGGGGTTAGGAGCTCCTACGAGCAGTACTTC. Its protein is CSARGVRSSYEQYF.

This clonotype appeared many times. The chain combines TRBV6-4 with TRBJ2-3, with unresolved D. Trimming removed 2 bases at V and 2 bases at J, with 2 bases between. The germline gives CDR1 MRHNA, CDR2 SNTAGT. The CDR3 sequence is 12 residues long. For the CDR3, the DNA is TGTGCCAGCAGTGACAACACAGATACGCAGTATTTT. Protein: CASSDNTDTQYF.

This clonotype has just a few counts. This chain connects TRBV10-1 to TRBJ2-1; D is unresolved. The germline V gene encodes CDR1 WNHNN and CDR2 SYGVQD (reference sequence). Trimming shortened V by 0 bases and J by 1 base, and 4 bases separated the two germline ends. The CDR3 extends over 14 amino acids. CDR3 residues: CASSESRSYNEQFF. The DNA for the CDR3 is TGCGCCAGCAGTGAGTCGCGGTCCTACAATGAGCAGTTCTTC.

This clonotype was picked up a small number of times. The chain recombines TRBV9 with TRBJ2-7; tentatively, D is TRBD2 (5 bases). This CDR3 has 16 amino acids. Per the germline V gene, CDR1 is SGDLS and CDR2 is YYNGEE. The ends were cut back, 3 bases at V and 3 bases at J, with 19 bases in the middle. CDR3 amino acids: CASSGSPGLGYYEQYF. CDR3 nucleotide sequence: TGTGCCAGCAGCGGAAGCCCTGGACTGGGATACTACGAGCAGTACTTC.

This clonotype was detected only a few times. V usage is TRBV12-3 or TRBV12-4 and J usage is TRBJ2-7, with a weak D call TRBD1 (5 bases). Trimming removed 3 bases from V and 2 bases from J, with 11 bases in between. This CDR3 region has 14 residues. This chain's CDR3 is CASSFRVLPYEQYF. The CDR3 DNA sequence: TGTGCCAGCAGTTTCAGGGTCCTACCCTACGAGCAGTACTTC.

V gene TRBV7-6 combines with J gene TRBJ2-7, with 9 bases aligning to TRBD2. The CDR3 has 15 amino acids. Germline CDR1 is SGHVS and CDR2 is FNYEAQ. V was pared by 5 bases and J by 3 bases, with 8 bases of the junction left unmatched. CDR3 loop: CASSRAAGGFYEQYF. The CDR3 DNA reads TGTGCCAGCAGCCGGGCAGCGGGAGGTTTCTACGAGCAGTACTTC. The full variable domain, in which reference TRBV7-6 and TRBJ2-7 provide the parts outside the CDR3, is GAGVSQSPRYKVTKRGQDVALRCDPISGHVSLYWYRQALGQGPEFLTYFNYEAQQDKSGLPNDRFSAERPEGSISTLTIQRTEQRDSAMYRCASSRAAGGFYEQYFGPGTRLTVT.

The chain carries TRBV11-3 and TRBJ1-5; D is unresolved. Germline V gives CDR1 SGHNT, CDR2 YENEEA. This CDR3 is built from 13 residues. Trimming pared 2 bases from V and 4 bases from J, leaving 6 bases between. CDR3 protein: CASSLKKNQPQHF. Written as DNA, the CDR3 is TGTGCCAGCAGCTTAAAAAAAAATCAGCCCCAGCATTTT. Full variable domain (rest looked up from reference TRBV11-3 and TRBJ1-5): EAGVVQSPRYKIIEKKQPVAFWCNPISGHNTLYWYLQNLGQGPELLIRYENEEAVDDSQLPKDRFSAERLKGVDSTLKIQPAELGDSAVYLCASSLKKNQPQHFGDGTRLSIL.

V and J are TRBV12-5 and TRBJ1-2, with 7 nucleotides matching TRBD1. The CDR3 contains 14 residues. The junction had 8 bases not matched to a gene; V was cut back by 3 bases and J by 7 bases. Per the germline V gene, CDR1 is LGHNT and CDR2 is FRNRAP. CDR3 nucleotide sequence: TGTGCTAGTGGTTTTTCTACAGACAGGGCTGGCTACACCTTC. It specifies CASGFSTDRAGYTF.

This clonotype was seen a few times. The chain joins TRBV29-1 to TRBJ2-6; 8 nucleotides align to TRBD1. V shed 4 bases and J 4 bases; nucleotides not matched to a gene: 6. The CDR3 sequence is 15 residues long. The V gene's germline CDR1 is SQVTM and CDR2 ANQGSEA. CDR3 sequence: CSVVSRGPGANVLTF. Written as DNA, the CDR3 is TGCAGCGTTGTATCCAGGGGGCCCGGGGCCAACGTCCTGACTTTC.

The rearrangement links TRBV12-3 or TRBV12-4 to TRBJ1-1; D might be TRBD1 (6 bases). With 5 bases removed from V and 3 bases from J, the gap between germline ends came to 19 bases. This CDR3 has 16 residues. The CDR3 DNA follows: TGTGCCAGCAGTCAGGGGTGGGGAGGGCCGGACACTGAAGCTTTCTTT. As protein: CASSQGWGGPDTEAFF.

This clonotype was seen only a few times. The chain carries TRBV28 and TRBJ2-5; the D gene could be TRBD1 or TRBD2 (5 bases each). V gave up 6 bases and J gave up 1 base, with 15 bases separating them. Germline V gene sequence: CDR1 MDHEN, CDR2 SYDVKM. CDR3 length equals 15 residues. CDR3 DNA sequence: TGTGCCAGCAGGGGAGCGGTAAGGGGCCAAGAGACCCAGTACTTC. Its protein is CASRGAVRGQETQYF. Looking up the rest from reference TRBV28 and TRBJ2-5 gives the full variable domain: DVKVTQSSRYLVKRTGEKVFLECVQDMDHENMFWYRQDPGLGLRLIYFSYDVKMKEKGDIPEGYSVSREKKERFSLILESASTNQTSMYLCASRGAVRGQETQYFGPGTRLLVL.

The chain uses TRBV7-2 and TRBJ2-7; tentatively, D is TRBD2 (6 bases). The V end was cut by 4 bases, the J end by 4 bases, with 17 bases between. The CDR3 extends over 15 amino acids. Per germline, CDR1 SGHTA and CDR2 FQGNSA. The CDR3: CASSSTGTSIYEQYF. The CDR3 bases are TGTGCCAGCAGCTCCACCGGGACTTCCATATACGAGCAGTACTTC.

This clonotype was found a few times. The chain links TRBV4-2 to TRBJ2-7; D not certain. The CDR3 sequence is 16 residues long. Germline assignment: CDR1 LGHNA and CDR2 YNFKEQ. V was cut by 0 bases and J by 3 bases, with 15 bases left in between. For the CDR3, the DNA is TGTGCCAGCAGCCAAGACTCTAGTCAGCCGTACTACGAGCAGTACTTC. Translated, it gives CASSQDSSQPYYEQYF.

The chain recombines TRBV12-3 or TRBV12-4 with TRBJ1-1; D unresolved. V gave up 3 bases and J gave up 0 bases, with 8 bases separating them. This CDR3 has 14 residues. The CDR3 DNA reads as TGTGCCAGCAGTTTTTGGGGTGTGAACACTGAAGCTTTCTTT. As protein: CASSFWGVNTEAFF.

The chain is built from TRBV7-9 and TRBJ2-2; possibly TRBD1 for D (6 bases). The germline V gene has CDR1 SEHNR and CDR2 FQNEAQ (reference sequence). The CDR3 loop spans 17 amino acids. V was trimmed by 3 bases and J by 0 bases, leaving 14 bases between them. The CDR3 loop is CASSFRTGTSNTGELFF. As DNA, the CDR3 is TGTGCCAGCAGCTTCCGAACCGGGACATCGAACACCGGGGAGCTGTTTTTT.

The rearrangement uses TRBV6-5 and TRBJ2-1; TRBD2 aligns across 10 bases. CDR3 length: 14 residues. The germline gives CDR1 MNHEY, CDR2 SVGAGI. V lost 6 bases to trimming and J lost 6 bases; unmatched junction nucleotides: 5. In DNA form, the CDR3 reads TGTGCCAGCAGGAGCGGGGGGGCCTTCAATGAGCAGTTCTTC. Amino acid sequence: CASRSGGAFNEQFF.

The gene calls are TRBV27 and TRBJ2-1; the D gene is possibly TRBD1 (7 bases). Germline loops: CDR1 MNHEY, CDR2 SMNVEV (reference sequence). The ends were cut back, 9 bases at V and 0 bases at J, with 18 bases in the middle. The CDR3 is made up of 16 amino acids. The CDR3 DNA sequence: TGTGCCAGTCGCCCCAGGGGGGCGAGCTCCTACAATGAGCAGTTCTTC. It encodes CASRPRGASSYNEQFF.